The next 22 T cell receptor beta chains were all read from a single sample in a study of blood T cell repertoires in COVID-19. Only in-frame clones appear in the TCRdb table, and some are missing; sequencing was by immunoSEQ multiplex PCR. The sample yields 130,000 to 150,000 clones, roughly 84% seen once. The material sequenced was PBMCs or T cells enriched from blood (not recorded which). The receptors come from a woman aged 50 to 65 who had been exposed to COVID-19.

V is TRBV5-5 and J is TRBJ1-5; D uncertain. Germline V gene lookup returns CDR1 SGHKS and CDR2 YYEKEE (reference sequence). The CDR3 contains 13 residues. Deletions cut 4 bases from V and 6 bases from J, with 11 bases between. The CDR3 nucleotides are TGTGCCAGCAGCCCCTCCGGGAGTCAGCCCCAGCATTTT. Its translation: CASSPSGSQPQHF.

There are a few counts of this clone. V is TRBV28 and J is TRBJ2-3; 9 bases map to TRBD2. V shed 10 bases and J 2 bases; nucleotides not matched to a gene: 7. CDR3 size: 14 residues. Germline CDR1 MDHEN, CDR2 SYDVKM. CDR3 region: CATRGGGLTDTQYF. CDR3 nucleotides: TGTGCCACGCGGGGGGGCGGCCTCACAGATACGCAGTATTTT.

The chain uses TRBV11-2 and TRBJ2-7; 8 positions match TRBD2. The CDR3 length is 13 residues. V was pared by 0 bases and J by 5 bases, with 0 bases of the junction left unmatched. Per the germline V gene, CDR1 is SGHAT and CDR2 is FQNNGV. DNA for the CDR3: TGTGCCAGCAGCTTAGAACTAGCGGACGAGCAGTACTTC. Amino acids: CASSLELADEQYF.

In this sample, this clone turned up once. V gene TRBV13 combines with J gene TRBJ2-2, with 8 bases identical to TRBD2. CDR3 length: 15 amino acids. Per germline, CDR1 PRHDT and CDR2 FYEKMQ (reference sequence). V dropped 5 bases and J dropped 0; count of bases not matched to a gene: 2. This CDR3 is CASSATSANTGELFF. CDR3 sequence (DNA): TGTGCCAGCAGCGCGACTAGCGCGAACACCGGGGAGCTGTTTTTT.

The chain uses TRBV19 and TRBJ2-2, with 12 nucleotides matching TRBD1. V lost 4 bases and J lost 5; bases outside the gene matches: 5. This CDR3 comprises 16 residues. In germline, CDR1 is LNHDA, CDR2 SQIVND (reference sequence). CDR3 DNA sequence: TGTGCCAGTAGTAGGGGACAGGGGGCTTGGACCGGGGAGCTGTTTTTT. Amino acid sequence: CASSRGQGAWTGELFF.

This chain connects TRBV5-4 to TRBJ1-5; the D gene is possibly TRBD1 (6 bases). CDR3 length: 15 residues. In germline, CDR1 is SGHNT, CDR2 YYREEE (reference sequence). V gave up 0 bases and J gave up 4 bases, with 11 bases separating them. The CDR3 loop is CASSLAGGLNQPQHF. The DNA of the CDR3 is TGTGCCAGCAGCTTGGCCGGGGGGCTAAATCAGCCCCAGCATTTT.

The rearrangement joins TRBV11-3 to TRBJ2-5; D may be TRBD1 (5 bases). This CDR3 has 17 amino acids. Trimming took off 4 bases at V and 3 bases at J, with 21 bases between the two ends. The V gene's germline CDR1 is SGHNT and CDR2 YENEEA. The CDR3 reads CASSSGQTLGRKETQYF. The CDR3 DNA follows: TGTGCCAGCAGCTCAGGGCAGACACTTGGCCGTAAAGAGACCCAGTACTTC.

The chain joins TRBV25-1 to TRBJ1-3, with D hard to call. Germline V gene sequence: CDR1 MGHDK, CDR2 SYGVNS. The length of the CDR3 is 14 residues. The V and J ends lost 4 bases and 2 bases respectively, with 9 bases between them. CDR3 sequence reads: CASSAREAGNTIYF. CDR3 DNA sequence: TGTGCCAGCAGTGCCCGGGAGGCTGGAAACACCATATATTTT.

This chain links TRBV11-2 with TRBJ2-7; the match to TRBD2 covers 8 bases. After removal of 6 bases from V and 2 bases from J, the junction contained 3 bases not matched to a gene. Germline CDR1 and CDR2: SGHAT and FQNNGV. The CDR3 is 13 residues long. The CDR3 coding sequence is TGTGCCAGCAGTATGGGACTAGCCTACGAGCAGTACTTC. It codes for CASSMGLAYEQYF.

This clone came up once. The V call is TRBV9, the J call TRBJ1-6; 7 nucleotides agree with TRBD1. The CDR3 is 14 amino acids. V was clipped by 3 bases and J by 5 bases; unmatched bases: 2. CDR1 and CDR2 from the germline V gene are SGDLS and YYNGEE. CDR3 DNA: TGTGCCAGCAGCGGGGGACAGAATAATTCACCCCTCCACTTT. Translation: CASSGGQNNSPLHF.

The chain carries TRBV19 and TRBJ2-1; D gene ambiguous. The CDR3 has 15 residues. V lost 6 bases, J lost 8 bases, and 20 bases lay in between. Per the germline V gene, CDR1 is LNHDA and CDR2 is SQIVND (reference sequence). CDR3 nucleotide sequence: TGTGCCAGTAGGACTGCCCTGTCCCTAGGCGATGAGCAGTTCTTC. Translated, it gives CASRTALSLGDEQFF.

CDR3 region: CASSLDRAHEQYF. In DNA form, the CDR3 reads TGTGCCAGCAGTTTGGACAGGGCGCACGAGCAGTACTTC. This chain connects TRBV27 to TRBJ2-7; TRBD1 aligns across 8 bases. The CDR3 spans 13 residues. Per the germline V gene, CDR1 is MNHEY and CDR2 is SMNVEV (reference sequence). The ends lost 3 bases at V and 5 bases at J; junction bases unmatched: 3.

The chain links TRBV19 to TRBJ1-5; 8 positions agree with TRBD1. This CDR3 is built from 14 residues. Germline V lookup: CDR1 LNHDA, CDR2 SQIVND (reference sequence). V lost 5 bases and J lost 7; bases outside the gene matches: 7. CDR3 region: CASSLWTGHQPQHF. The CDR3 DNA is TGTGCCAGTAGTCTCTGGACAGGGCACCAGCCCCAGCATTTT.

V is TRBV30 and J is TRBJ1-1; D unresolved. Germline-derived CDR1 and CDR2 are GTSNPN and SVGIG (reference sequence). Trimming shortened V by 0 bases and J by 3 bases, and 8 bases separated the two germline ends. CDR3 length equals 13 residues. The CDR3 spells CAWSVRGYTEAFF. The CDR3 nucleotides read TGTGCCTGGAGTGTACGGGGATACACTGAAGCTTTCTTT.

The chain recombines TRBV5-8 with TRBJ2-7, with 7 bases fitting TRBD1. From germline, CDR1 is SGHTS and CDR2 YDEGEE. The V gene end was trimmed by 0 bases and the J gene end by 2 bases; junction bases not matched to a gene: 5. The CDR3 is made up of 15 amino acids. The CDR3 sequence is CASSLAGTATYEQYF. DNA of the CDR3: TGTGCCAGCAGCTTGGCGGGGACAGCAACCTACGAGCAGTACTTC. The entire variable domain, with the rest obtained from reference TRBV5-8 and TRBJ2-7, is as follows: EAGVTQSPTHLIKTRGQQATLRCSPISGHTSVYWYQQALGLGLQFLLWYDEGEERNRGNFPPRFSGRQFPNYSSELNVNALELEDSALYLCASSLAGTATYEQYFGPGTRLTVT.

The V and J genes are TRBV7-9 and TRBJ2-7; 7 bases match TRBD1. Germline CDR1 is SEHNR and CDR2 is FQNEAQ (reference sequence). This CDR3 has 16 amino acids. The trim removed 1 base at V and 2 bases at J, leaving 8 bases unmatched. For the CDR3, the DNA is TGTGCCAGCAGCTTAGAGGGGGCAATTAGACCCTACGAGCAGTACTTC. Protein product: CASSLEGAIRPYEQYF.

V gene TRBV27 combines with J gene TRBJ1-1, with TRBD1 matching 7 bases. Germline assignment: CDR1 MNHEY and CDR2 SMNVEV (reference sequence). The J segment lost 11 bases and the V segment lost 7 bases, leaving 16 bases of the junction unmatched. The CDR3 totals 14 residues. CDR3 nucleotides: TGTGCCAGCACGGACAGGCCCGATCGAACCCGGGCTTTCTTT. Protein sequence: CASTDRPDRTRAFF.

The rearrangement joins TRBV27 to TRBJ2-7; TRBD2 agrees at 10 bases. The CDR3 has 15 residues. With 0 bases clipped from V and 7 bases from J, the junction kept 6 bases outside the gene matches. Germline V CDR1 and CDR2: MNHEY, SMNVEV (reference sequence). The CDR3 region is CASSLSSGRVYEQYF. The CDR3 nucleotides are TGTGCCAGCAGTTTATCGAGCGGGAGGGTCTATGAGCAGTACTTC.

This sequence joins TRBV30 and TRBJ1-1, with a possible D match to TRBD1 (5 bases). The CDR3 length is 14 residues. Germline V gene data show CDR1 as GTSNPN and CDR2 as SVGIG (reference sequence). Between the trimmed V and J ends, which lost 0 bases and 1 base, there was a span of 9 bases. CDR3 sequence (DNA): TGTGCCTGGAGTGTGGGGGGAAAGAACACTGAAGCTTTCTTT. Protein sequence: CAWSVGGKNTEAFF.

The chain combines TRBV6-1 with TRBJ1-5; weak D call: TRBD1 (6 bases). This CDR3 has 15 amino acids. Germline V gene lookup returns CDR1 MNHNS and CDR2 SASEGT. V lost 0 bases, J lost 1 base, and 7 bases lay in between. This CDR3 reads CASSEAGGSNQPQHF. The CDR3 nucleotides are TGTGCCAGCAGTGAAGCAGGGGGAAGCAATCAGCCCCAGCATTTT.

CDR3 nucleotides: TGTGCCAGCAGCCTAAGCGGGGCAGGCACAGATACGCAGTATTTT. Translation gives CASSLSGAGTDTQYF. J is TRBJ2-3 and V is TRBV3-1 (or the pseudogene TRBV3-2); 7 nucleotides agree with TRBD2. In germline, CDR1 is LGHDT, CDR2 YNNKEL (reference sequence). After removal of 4 bases from V and 1 base from J, the junction contained 5 bases not matched to a gene. CDR3 length equals 15 residues.

This rearrangement joins TRBV6-5 to TRBJ1-4, with D possibly TRBD1 on 6 matching bases. V lost 4 bases, J lost 7 bases, and 13 bases lay in between. The CDR3 is 14 residues long. From germline, CDR1 is MNHEY and CDR2 SVGAGI. CDR3 loop: CASSSRGFGEKLFF. The CDR3 region has the DNA TGTGCCAGCAGTTCCAGGGGATTTGGTGAAAAACTGTTTTTT.